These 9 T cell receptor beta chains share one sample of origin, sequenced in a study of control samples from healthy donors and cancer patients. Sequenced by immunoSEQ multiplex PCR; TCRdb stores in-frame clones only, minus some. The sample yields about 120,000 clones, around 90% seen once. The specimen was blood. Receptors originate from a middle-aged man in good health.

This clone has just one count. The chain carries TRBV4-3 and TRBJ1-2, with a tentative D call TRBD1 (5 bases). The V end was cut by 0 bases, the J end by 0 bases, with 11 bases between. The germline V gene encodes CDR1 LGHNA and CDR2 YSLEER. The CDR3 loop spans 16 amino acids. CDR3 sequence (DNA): TGCGCCAGCAGCCAAGATGGGGGGAGAGCTAACTATGGCTACACCTTC. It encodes CASSQDGGRANYGYTF.

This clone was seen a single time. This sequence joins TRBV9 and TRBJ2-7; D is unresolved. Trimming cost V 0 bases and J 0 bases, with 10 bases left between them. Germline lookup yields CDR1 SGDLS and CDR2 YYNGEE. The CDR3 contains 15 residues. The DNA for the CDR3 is TGTGCCAGCAGCGTAGGGGGTCGCTACTCCTACGAGCAGTACTTC. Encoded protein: CASSVGGRYSYEQYF.

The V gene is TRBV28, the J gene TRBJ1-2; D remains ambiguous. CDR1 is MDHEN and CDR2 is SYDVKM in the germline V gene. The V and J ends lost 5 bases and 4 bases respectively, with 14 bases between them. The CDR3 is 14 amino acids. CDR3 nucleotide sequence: TGTGCCAGCAGTAAAGACACGTCACCCTATGGCTACACCTTC. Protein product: CASSKDTSPYGYTF.

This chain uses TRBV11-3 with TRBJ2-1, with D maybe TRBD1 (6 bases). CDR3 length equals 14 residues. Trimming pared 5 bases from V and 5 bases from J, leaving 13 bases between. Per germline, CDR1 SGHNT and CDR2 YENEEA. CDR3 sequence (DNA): TGTGCCAGCAGCCCACAGGGAAGAAACAATGAGCAGTTCTTC. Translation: CASSPQGRNNEQFF.

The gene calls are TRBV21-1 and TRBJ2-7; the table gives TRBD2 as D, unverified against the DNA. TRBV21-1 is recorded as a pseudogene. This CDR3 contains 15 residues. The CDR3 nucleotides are TGTGCCAGCAGCAGGACTACTCCACCATCCTACGAGCAGTACTTC. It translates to CASSRTTPPSYEQYF.

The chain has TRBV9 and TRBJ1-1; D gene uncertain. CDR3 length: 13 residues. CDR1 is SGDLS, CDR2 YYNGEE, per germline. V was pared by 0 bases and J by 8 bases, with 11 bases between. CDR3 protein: CASSVASRAEAFF. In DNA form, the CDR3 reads TGTGCCAGCAGCGTAGCGAGTAGGGCGGAAGCTTTCTTT.

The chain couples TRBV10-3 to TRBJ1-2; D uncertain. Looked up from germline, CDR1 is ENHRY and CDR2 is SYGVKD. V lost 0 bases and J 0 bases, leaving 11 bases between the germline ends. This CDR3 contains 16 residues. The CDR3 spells CAISESIWGANYGYTF. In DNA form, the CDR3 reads TGTGCCATCAGTGAGTCGATATGGGGAGCTAACTATGGCTACACCTTC.

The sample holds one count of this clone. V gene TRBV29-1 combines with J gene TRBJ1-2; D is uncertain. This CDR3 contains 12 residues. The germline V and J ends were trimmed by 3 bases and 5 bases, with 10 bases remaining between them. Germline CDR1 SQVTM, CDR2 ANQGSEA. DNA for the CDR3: TGCAGCGTTGATGTCCTAGGGTATGGCTACACCTTC. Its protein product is CSVDVLGYGYTF.

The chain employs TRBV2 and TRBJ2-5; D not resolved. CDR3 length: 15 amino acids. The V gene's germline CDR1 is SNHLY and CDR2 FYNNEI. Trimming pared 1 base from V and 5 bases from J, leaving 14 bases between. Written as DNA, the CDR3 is TGTGCCAGCAGTGAAGAAGGGAATCTCCAGGAGACCCAGTACTTC. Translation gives CASSEEGNLQETQYF. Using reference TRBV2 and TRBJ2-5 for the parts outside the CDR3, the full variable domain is EPEVTQTPSHQVTQMGQEVILRCVPISNHLYFYWYRQILGQKVEFLVSFYNNEISEKSEIFDDQFSVERPDGSNFTLKIRSTKLEDSAMYFCASSEEGNLQETQYFGPGTRLLVL.